The entry below gives a single T cell receptor beta chain sequence along with its context. Antigen: not known. The sample originates from a study of vaccination and CD4 T cells after COVID-19. The wider study: Several convalescent cases were mild and one was severe, and all had been SARS-CoV-2 positive by nasal swab PCR.

V was clipped by 5 bases and J by 0 bases; unmatched bases: 4. This CDR3 is 15 amino acids long. Germline V gene sequence: CDR1 LNHDA, CDR2 SQIVND (reference sequence). Treatment specified: 10-day PBMC culture with coronavirus spike peptide pools or control peptides (ViraFEST assay). Spanning March to December 2020, the positive PCR dates came before US Alpha, Beta and Delta variants. The Oncomine TCR Beta short-read assay was applied to DNA of cultured CD4+ T cells. One entry per CDR3 protein, called by TCRdb with MiXCR from the PCR reads. Here the sample spans about 20,000 distinct CDR3 sequences, around 63% being singletons.

The specimen sequenced was CD4+ T cells from blood, cultured in vitro. The chain joins TRBV19 to TRBJ2-4, with TRBD1 identical over 7 bases. This receptor was taken from a human donor who had recovered from COVID-19. As DNA, the CDR3 is TGTGCCAGTAGTTTCCGGGACAGAGCCAAAAACATTCAGTACTTC. This codes for CASSFRDRAKNIQYF.